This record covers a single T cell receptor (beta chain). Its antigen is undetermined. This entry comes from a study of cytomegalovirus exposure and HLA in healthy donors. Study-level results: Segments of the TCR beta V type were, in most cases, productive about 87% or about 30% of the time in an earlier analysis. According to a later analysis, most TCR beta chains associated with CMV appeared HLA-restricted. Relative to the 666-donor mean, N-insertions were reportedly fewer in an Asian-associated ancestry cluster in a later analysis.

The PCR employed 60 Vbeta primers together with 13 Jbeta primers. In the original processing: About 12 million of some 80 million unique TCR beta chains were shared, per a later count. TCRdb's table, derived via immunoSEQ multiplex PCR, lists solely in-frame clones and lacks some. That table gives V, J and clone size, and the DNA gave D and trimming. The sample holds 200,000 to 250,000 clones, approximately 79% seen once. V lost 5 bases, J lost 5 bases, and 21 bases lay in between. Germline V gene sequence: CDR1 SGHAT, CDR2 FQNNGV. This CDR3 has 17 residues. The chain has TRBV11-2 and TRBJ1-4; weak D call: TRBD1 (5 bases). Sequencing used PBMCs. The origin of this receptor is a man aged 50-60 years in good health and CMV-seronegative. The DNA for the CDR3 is TGTGCCAGCAGCCAAAGACGATCCGGGACTTCCAATGAAAAACTGTTTTTT. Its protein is CASSQRRSGTSNEKLFF. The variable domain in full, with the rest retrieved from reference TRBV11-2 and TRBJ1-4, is EAGVAQSPRYKIIEKRQSVAFWCNPISGHATLYWYQQILGQGPKLLIQFQNNGVVDDSQLPKDRFSAERLKGVDSTLKIQPAKLEDSAVYLCASSQRRSGTSNEKLFFGSGTQLSVL.